These 8 T cell receptor beta chains were all obtained from the same sample, sequenced in a study of T cell responses to AZD1222 COVID-19 vaccine (dated by TCRdb to the early 2020s). The time point label, read with the paper, signifies: baseline before first vaccination. In the paper's terms, the treatment or condition label means: meningococcal conjugate vaccine given as trial control. Libraries were built with the immunoSEQ multiplex PCR assay. TCRdb took this table from immuneACCESS and kept in-frame rearrangements with V and J called. Such tables lack part of the clones; where checked against another copy, unresolved V genes explain under half of the gap, and the rest is unexplained. The sample has more than 95,000 clones on record, 70% to 90% of them singletons. Roughly 3.7% of the sample rests with the top ten. The input for sequencing was peripheral blood, taken on day 0 of MenACWY control vaccination. Receptors originate from an adult in good health.

This clone was seen just once. V usage is TRBV10-2 and J usage is TRBJ1-1; no clear D gene. Between the trimmed V and J ends, which lost 6 bases and 4 bases, there was a span of 15 bases. The germline V gene has CDR1 WSHSY and CDR2 SAAADI. This CDR3 comprises 14 residues. CDR3 in amino acids: CASRQNTGSTEAFF. The CDR3 DNA is TGCGCCAGCAGACAAAACACGGGTAGCACTGAAGCTTTCTTT.

The chain uses TRBV7-9 and TRBJ2-1, with D possibly being TRBD2 (6 bases). This CDR3 spans 12 amino acids. V shed 7 bases and J shed 6 bases, with 10 bases lying between them. The V gene's germline CDR1 is SEHNR and CDR2 FQNEAQ (reference sequence). The CDR3 DNA reads as TGTGCCAGCACCCCCGGGAGCAATGAGCAGTTCTTC. Protein sequence: CASTPGSNEQFF.

CDR3 sequence (DNA): TGCGCCAGTAGACAGGGGGGGACAGATACGCAGTATTTT. It codes for CASRQGGTDTQYF. The chain links TRBV5-1 to TRBJ2-3, with 9 positions matching TRBD1. The CDR3 loop spans 13 amino acids. Per the germline V gene, CDR1 is SGHRS and CDR2 is YFSETQ. V trimming: 8 bases; J trimming: 3 bases; junction bases outside the gene matches: 4.

V is TRBV5-6 and J is TRBJ1-1; no definite D call. V was clipped by 4 bases and J by 4 bases, with 11 bases between them. The CDR3 covers 13 residues. Germline CDR1 is SGHDT and CDR2 is YYEEEE. The DNA of the CDR3 is TGTGCCAGCAGCCCAAGGCCAGGCACTGAAGCTTTCTTT. Translated, it gives CASSPRPGTEAFF.

This clone was counted once. The genes are TRBV19 and TRBJ2-5; 9 nucleotides align to TRBD2. V shed 6 bases, J shed 2 bases, and the junction held 1 base outside the gene matches. The germline CDR1 and CDR2 sequences are LNHDA and SQIVND (reference sequence). The CDR3 contains 13 residues. The CDR3, as DNA: TGTGCCAGTAGCACTAGCGGGCAAGAGACCCAGTACTTC. Protein: CASSTSGQETQYF.

This rearrangement joins TRBV24-1 to TRBJ1-5, with TRBD1 matching 7 bases. CDR1 and CDR2 (germline): KGHDR, SFDVKD. CDR3 length: 19 residues. Losses at the gene ends were 2 bases for V and 7 bases for J; bases not matched to a gene: 19. The CDR3 DNA reads as TGTGCCACCAGTGATTCGAAATCTCCCGGGACAGCCCAGTTCCAGCCCCAGCATTTT. Translating gives CATSDSKSPGTAQFQPQHF.

This clone was recorded once. The chain joins TRBV10-3 to TRBJ2-2; TRBD2 matches at 8 bases. Germline assignment: CDR1 ENHRY and CDR2 SYGVKD. This CDR3 is 16 amino acids long. Trimming removed 6 bases from V and 1 base from J; junction bases left unmatched: 7. The CDR3 DNA is TGTGCCATCAGCGTCTCGGGGGGGTTGAACACCGGGGAGCTGTTTTTT. As protein: CAISVSGGLNTGELFF.

The V call is TRBV29-1, the J call TRBJ2-7; TRBD1 might be the D (6 bases). The ends were cut back, 5 bases at V and 7 bases at J, with 12 bases in the middle. The germline gives CDR1 SQVTM, CDR2 ANQGSEA. This CDR3 contains 11 residues. CDR3 nucleotide sequence: TGCAGCGTTTACCGGGACATGGAGCAGTACTTC. As protein: CSVYRDMEQYF.